The entry below describes one T cell receptor beta chain. The CDR3 is made up of 16 amino acids. The ends were cut back, 3 bases at V and 0 bases at J, with 13 bases in the middle. From germline, CDR1 is SGHTS and CDR2 YDEGEE. The authors' processing: Estimates of nucleated cell counts were drawn from the amplification of reference gene primers. Here immunoSEQ multiplex PCR was the method, and the copy in TCRdb shows in-frame clones only, minus some. V, J and clone size derive from that table, while D and trimming were established from the DNA sequence. Seen here are more than 200,000 clones, 80% to 85% observed once, and the top ten hold 4.2%. This sample is drawn from a study of blood T cell repertoires in COVID-19. About the research overall: Spain, Italy and the United States supplied samples that represented acute and convalescent COVID-19.

The sequencing sample was made of peripheral blood. This chain links TRBV5-8 with TRBJ2-1; a weak D match, TRBD1 (6 bases). The receptor's source is a man aged 55 to 70 with acute or convalescent COVID-19. The CDR3 loop is CASSSGHLSSYNEQFF. DNA of the CDR3: TGTGCCAGCAGCTCGGGACACCTTAGCTCCTACAATGAGCAGTTCTTC.